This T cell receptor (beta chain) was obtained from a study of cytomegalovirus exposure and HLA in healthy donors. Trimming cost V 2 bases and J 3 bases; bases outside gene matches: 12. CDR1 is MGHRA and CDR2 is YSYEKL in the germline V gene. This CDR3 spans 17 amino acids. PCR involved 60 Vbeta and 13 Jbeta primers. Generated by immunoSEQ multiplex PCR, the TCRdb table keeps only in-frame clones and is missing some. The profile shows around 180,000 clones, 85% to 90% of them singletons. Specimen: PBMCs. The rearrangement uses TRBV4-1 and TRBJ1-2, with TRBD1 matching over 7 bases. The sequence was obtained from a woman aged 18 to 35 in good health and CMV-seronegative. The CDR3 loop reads CASSQPSLDRFYYGYTF. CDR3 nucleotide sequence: TGCGCCAGCAGCCAACCCTCTCTGGACAGGTTTTACTATGGCTACACCTTC.